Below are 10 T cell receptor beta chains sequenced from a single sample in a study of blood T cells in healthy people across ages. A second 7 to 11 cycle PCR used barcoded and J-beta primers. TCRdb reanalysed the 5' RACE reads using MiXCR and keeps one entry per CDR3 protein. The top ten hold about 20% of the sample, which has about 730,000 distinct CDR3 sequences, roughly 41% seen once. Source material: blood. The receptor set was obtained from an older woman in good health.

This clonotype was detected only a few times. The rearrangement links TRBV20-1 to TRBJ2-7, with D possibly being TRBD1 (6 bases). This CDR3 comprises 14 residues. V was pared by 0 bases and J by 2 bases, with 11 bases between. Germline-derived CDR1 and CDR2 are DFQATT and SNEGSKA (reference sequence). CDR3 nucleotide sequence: TGCAGTGCTAGAGATCAAGGGGGAACCTACGAGCAGTACTTC. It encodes CSARDQGGTYEQYF.

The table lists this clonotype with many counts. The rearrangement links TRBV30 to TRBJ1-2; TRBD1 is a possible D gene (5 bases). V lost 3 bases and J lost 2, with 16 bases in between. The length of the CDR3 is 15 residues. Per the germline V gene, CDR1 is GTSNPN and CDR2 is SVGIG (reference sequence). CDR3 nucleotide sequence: TGTGCCTGGAGAGGGATATTGGACAACAACTATGGCTACACCTTC. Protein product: CAWRGILDNNYGYTF.

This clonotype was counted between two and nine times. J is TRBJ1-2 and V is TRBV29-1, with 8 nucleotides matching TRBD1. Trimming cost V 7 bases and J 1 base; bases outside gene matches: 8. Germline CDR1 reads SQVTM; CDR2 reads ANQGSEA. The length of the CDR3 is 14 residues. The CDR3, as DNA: TGCAGCGCCGAACGGACAGGGAATAACTATGGCTACACCTTC. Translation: CSAERTGNNYGYTF.

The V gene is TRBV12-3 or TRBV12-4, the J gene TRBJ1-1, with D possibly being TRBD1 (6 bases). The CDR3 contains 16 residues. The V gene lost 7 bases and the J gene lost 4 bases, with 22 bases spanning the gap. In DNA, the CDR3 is TGTGCCAGCACCCTCCGAGGGGGGCAAACGTCCACTGAAGCTTTCTTT. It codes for CASTLRGGQTSTEAFF.

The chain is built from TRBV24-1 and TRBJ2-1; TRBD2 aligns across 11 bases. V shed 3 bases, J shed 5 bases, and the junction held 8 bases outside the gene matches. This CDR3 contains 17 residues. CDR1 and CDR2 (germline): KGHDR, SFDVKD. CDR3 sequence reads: CATSDTSGRYPDNEQFF. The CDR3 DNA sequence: TGTGCCACCAGTGATACTAGCGGGAGATACCCCGACAATGAGCAGTTCTTC.

The CDR3 coding sequence is TGTGCCAGCAGCCGTAGCGGGGGCAATACAGATACGCAGTATTTT. Translating it yields CASSRSGGNTDTQYF. This chain joins TRBV5-4 and TRBJ2-3; 9 bases map to TRBD2. The CDR3 loop spans 15 amino acids. Germline loops: CDR1 SGHNT, CDR2 YYREEE (reference sequence). The ends lost 4 bases at V and 3 bases at J; junction bases unmatched: 6.

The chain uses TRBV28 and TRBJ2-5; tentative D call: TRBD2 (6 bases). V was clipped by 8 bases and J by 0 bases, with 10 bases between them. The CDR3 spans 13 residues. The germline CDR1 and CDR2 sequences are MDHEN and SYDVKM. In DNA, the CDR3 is TGTGCCAGCGGGGGAGGACACCAAGAGACCCAGTACTTC. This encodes CASGGGHQETQYF.

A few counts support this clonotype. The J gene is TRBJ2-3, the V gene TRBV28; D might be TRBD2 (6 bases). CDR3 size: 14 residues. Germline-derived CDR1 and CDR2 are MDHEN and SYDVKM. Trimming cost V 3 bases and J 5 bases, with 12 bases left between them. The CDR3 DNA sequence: TGTGCCAGCAGTTTGGAGGGATCTAGAGATACGCAGTATTTT. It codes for CASSLEGSRDTQYF.

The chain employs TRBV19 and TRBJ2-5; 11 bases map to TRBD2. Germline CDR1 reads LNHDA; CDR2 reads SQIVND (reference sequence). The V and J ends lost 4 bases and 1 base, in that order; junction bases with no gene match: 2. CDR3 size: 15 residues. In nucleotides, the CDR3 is TGTGCCAGTAGTACGGGACTAGCGGCCCAAGAGACCCAGTACTTC. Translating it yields CASSTGLAAQETQYF.

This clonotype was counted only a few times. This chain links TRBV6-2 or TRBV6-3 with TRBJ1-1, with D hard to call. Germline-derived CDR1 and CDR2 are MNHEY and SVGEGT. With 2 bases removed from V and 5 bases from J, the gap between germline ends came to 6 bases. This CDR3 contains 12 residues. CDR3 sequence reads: CASSYLGTEAFF. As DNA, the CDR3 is TGTGCCAGCAGTTACCTGGGGACTGAAGCTTTCTTT.